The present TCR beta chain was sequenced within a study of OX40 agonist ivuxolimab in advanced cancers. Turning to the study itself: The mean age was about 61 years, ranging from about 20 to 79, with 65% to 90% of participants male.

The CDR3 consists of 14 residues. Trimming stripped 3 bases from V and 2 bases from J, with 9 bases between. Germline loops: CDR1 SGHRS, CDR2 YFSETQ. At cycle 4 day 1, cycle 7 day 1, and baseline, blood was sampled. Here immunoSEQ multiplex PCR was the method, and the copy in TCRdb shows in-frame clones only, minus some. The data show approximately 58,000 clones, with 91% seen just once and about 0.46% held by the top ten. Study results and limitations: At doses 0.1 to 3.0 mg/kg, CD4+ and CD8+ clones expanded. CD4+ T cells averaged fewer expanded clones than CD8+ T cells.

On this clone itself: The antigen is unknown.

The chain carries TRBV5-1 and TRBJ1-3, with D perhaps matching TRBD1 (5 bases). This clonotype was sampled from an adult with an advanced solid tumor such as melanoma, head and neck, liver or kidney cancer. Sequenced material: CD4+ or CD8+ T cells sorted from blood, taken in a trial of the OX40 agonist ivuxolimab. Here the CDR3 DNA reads TGCGCCAGCAGCTCGCGGGGGGCTGGAAACACCATATATTTT. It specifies CASSSRGAGNTIYF.